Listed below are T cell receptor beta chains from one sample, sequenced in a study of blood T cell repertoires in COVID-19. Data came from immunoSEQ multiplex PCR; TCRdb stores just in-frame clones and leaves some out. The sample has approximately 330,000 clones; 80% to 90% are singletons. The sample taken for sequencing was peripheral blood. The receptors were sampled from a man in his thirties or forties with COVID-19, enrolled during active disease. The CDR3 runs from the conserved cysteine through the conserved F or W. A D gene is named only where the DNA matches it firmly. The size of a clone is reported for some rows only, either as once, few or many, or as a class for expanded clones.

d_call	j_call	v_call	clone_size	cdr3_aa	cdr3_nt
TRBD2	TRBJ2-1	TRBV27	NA	CASTRLAGLGEQFF	TGTGCCAGCACACGACTAGCGGGCCTCGGTGAGCAGTTCTTC
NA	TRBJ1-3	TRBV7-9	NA	CASSLRRAGNTIYF	TGTGCCAGCAGCTTAAGGAGAGCTGGAAACACCATATATTTT
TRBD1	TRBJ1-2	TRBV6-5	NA	CASSRRQGDYGYTF	TGTGCCAGCAGTCGACGACAGGGTGACTATGGCTACACCTTC
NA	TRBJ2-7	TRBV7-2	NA	CASSPTTTVSYEQYF	TGTGCCAGCAGCCCCACGACGACTGTTTCCTACGAGCAGTACTTC
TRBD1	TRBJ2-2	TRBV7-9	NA	CASSPTIGQVQNTGELFF	TGTGCCAGCAGCCCGACAATCGGACAGGTCCAGAACACCGGGGAGCTGTTTTTT
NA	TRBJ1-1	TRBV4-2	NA	CASSQGRGTGTEAFF	TGTGCCAGCAGCCAAGGACGGGGGACGGGCACTGAAGCTTTCTTT
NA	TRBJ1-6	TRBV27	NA	CASTQTHSYNSPLHF	TGTGCCAGCACCCAGACTCACTCCTATAATTCACCCCTCCACTTT
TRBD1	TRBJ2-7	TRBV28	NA	CASIPGGSTEQYF	TGTGCCAGCATCCCAGGGGGCTCTACCGAGCAGTACTTC
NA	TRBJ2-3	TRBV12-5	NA	CASGLGTGTDTQYF	TGTGCTAGTGGTTTGGGGACAGGCACAGATACGCAGTATTTT
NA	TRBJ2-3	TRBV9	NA	CASSVGASEVAATDTQYF	TGTGCCAGCAGCGTAGGGGCCTCCGAGGTAGCGGCAACAGATACGCAGTATTTT
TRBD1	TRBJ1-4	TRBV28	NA	CASSLEGQINEKLFF	TGTGCCAGCAGTTTAGAGGGACAGATTAATGAAAAACTGTTTTTT
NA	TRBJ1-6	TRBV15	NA	CATSNRGVGGTYNSPLHF	TGTGCCACCAGCAACAGAGGGGTAGGAGGGACCTATAATTCACCCCTCCACTTT
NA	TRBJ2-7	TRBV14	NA	CASSHSYEQYF	TGTGCCAGCAGCCATAGCTACGAGCAGTACTTC
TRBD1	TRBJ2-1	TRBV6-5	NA	CASTTRDRGYNEQFF	TGTGCCAGCACTACCCGGGACAGGGGCTACAATGAGCAGTTCTTC
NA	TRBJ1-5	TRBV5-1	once	CASRTAQGQPQHF	TGCGCCAGCAGGACTGCGCAGGGGCAGCCCCAGCATTTT
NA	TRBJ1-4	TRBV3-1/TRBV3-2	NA	CASSQVGGTNEKLFF	TGTGCCAGCAGCCAAGTGGGGGGAACTAATGAAAAACTGTTTTTT
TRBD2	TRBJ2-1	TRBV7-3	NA	CASSPGLATNEQFF	TGTGCCAGCAGCCCCGGACTAGCTACCAATGAGCAGTTCTTC
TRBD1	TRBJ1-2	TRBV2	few	CASSEAGLGDRATF	TGTGCCAGCAGTGAAGCTGGGCTTGGGGACAGGGCCACCTTC
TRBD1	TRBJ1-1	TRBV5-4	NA	CASSLGGRGLTEAFF	TGTGCCAGCAGCTTAGGAGGCAGGGGGCTTACTGAAGCTTTCTTT
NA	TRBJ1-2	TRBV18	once	CASSPYTDVDGYTF	TGTGCCAGCTCACCTTATACAGACGTAGATGGCTACACCTTC
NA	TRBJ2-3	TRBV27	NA	CASSAPGVDTDTQYF	TGTGCCAGCAGTGCCCCCGGTGTAGACACAGATACGCAGTATTTT
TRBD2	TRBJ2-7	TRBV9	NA	CASSSRTSGSNEQYF	TGTGCCAGCAGCTCAAGGACTAGCGGGAGCAACGAGCAGTACTTC
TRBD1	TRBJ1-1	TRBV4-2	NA	CASSQTGALNTEAFF	TGTGCCAGCAGCCAAACAGGGGCGTTGAACACTGAAGCTTTCTTT
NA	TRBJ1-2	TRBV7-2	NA	CASSFRDSRGYTF	TGTGCCAGCAGCTTCCGGGACTCCCGTGGCTACACCTTC
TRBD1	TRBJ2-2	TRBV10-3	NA	CAISESILRGTGKNTGELFF	TGTGCCATCAGTGAGTCGATCCTACGCGGGACAGGGAAGAACACCGGGGAGCTGTTTTTT
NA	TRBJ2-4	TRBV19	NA	CASSGWGKNIQYF	TGTGCCAGCAGCGGATGGGGCAAAAACATTCAGTACTTC
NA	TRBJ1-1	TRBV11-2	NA	CASSSRDTLYTEAFF	TGTGCCAGCAGCTCCCGGGACACTCTTTACACTGAAGCTTTCTTT
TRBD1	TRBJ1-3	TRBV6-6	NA	CASSPRDRGPNTIYF	TGTGCCAGCAGCCCCCGGGACAGGGGGCCGAACACCATATATTTT
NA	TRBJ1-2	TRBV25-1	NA	CASSVRDTRSSSYGYTF	TGTGCCAGCAGTGTCCGGGACACCCGCTCGTCGAGCTATGGCTACACCTTC
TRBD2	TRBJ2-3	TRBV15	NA	CATSRDLAGGADTQYF	TGTGCCACCAGCAGAGATCTGGCGGGGGGGGCAGATACGCAGTATTTT
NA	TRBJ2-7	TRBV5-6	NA	CATGRSETYEQYF	TGTGCCACCGGCAGGTCCGAGACCTACGAGCAGTACTTC
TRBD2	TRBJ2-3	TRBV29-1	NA	CSVDGGARGDTQYF	TGCAGCGTTGACGGGGGGGCAAGAGGAGATACGCAGTATTTT
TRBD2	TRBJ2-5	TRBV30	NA	CAWSRGTSGETQYF	TGTGCCTGGAGCCGGGGGACTAGCGGAGAGACCCAGTACTTC
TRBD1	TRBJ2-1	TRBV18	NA	CASSPTGGVEQFF	TGTGCCAGCTCACCTACAGGGGGAGTTGAGCAGTTCTTC
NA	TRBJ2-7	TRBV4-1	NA	CASSSGRGGRPYEQYF	TGCGCCAGCAGCTCGGGTCGAGGGGGAAGGCCCTACGAGCAGTACTTC
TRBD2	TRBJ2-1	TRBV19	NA	CASSIRRGSGNEQFF	TGTGCCAGTAGTATACGGCGGGGGAGTGGGAATGAGCAGTTCTTC
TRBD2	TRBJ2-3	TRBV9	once	CASSVIGGSTDTQYF	TGTGCCAGCAGCGTCATTGGCGGGAGTACAGATACGCAGTATTTT
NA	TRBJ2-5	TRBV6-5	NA	CASSSQMMPGTQYF	TGTGCCAGCAGTTCCCAGATGATGCCAGGGACCCAGTACTTC
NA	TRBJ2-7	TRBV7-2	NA	CASSLETRSYEQYF	TGTGCCAGCAGCTTAGAGACTAGATCCTACGAGCAGTACTTC
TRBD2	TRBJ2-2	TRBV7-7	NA	CASSLTLAENTGELFF	TGTGCCAGCAGCTTAACACTAGCGGAGAACACCGGGGAGCTGTTTTTT
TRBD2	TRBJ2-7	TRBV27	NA	CASRTLILLAGPSYEQYF	TGTGCCAGCAGGACCCTTATTCTACTAGCGGGGCCCTCCTACGAGCAGTACTTC
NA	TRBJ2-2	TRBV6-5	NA	CASIQNTGELFF	TGTGCCAGCATTCAGAACACCGGGGAGCTGTTTTTT
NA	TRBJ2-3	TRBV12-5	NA	CASGLNLDSQSTDTQYF	TGTGCTAGTGGTTTGAATCTAGACTCGCAGAGCACAGATACGCAGTATTTT
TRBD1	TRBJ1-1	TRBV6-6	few	CASSYRTGVNTEAFF	TGTGCCAGCAGTTACCGCACAGGGGTGAACACTGAAGCTTTCTTT
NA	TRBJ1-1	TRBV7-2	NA	CASSLRQAMNTEAFF	TGTGCCAGCAGCTTACGGCAGGCAATGAACACTGAAGCTTTCTTT
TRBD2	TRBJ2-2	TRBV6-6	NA	CASSPSLAGGPTGELFF	TGTGCCAGCAGTCCCTCTTTAGCGGGAGGGCCCACCGGGGAGCTGTTTTTT
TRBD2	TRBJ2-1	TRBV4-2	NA	CASSQELAGGYNEQFF	TGTGCCAGCAGCCAAGAACTAGCGGGAGGTTACAATGAGCAGTTCTTC
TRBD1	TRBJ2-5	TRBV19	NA	CASKGQGIRETQYF	TGTGCCAGCAAAGGACAGGGGATCCGAGAGACCCAGTACTTC
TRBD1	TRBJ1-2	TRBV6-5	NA	CASSYSTGSGYGYTF	TGTGCCAGCAGTTACTCGACAGGGTCGGGATATGGCTACACCTTC
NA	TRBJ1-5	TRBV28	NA	CASSRLRQPQHF	TGTGCCAGCAGCCGACTGAGACAGCCCCAGCATTTT
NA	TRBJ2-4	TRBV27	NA	CASSPEITPNIQYF	TGTGCCAGCAGCCCCGAGATTACCCCAAACATTCAGTACTTC